This T cell receptor (beta chain) was observed in a study of spatial heterogeneity in lung cancer. Across the study: Alpha-chain sequences were detected in numbers that were consistently lower than beta-chain sequences. Across the raw uncorrected reads, a unique TCR and UMI combination was observed, on average, more than ten times.

TCRdb processed the 5' RACE reads anew with MiXCR; each CDR3 protein has one entry. The sample has roughly 3,000 distinct CDR3 sequences; more than 15% are singletons. V shed 0 bases and J shed 0 bases, with 24 bases lying between them. Germline V gene data show CDR1 as LGHNA and CDR2 as YSLEER. The CDR3 runs 22 residues. The sample's time point: sample taken at primary tumor resection. No cells were sorted before sequencing. The whole RNA sequenced was extracted from tumor, nontumor lung or frozen PBMC. The donor population consisted of approximately 70 patients with untreated, early-stage non-small cell lung cancer.

The chain couples TRBV4-3 to TRBJ2-6; a possible D gene is TRBD2 (6 bases). The specimen was PBMCs, collected at surgery. The sequence derives from a female donor with early-stage non-small cell lung cancer. The CDR3 is CASSQDLLIRDSLFSGANVLTF. CDR3 bases: TGCGCCAGCAGCCAAGATCTCTTAATTCGGGACTCCTTATTCTCTGGGGCCAACGTCCTGACTTTC.